This T cell receptor (beta chain) was identified in a study of identical twins. The CDR3 is made up of 16 amino acids. Trimming cost V 6 bases and J 6 bases, with 24 bases left between them. From germline, CDR1 is DFQATT and CDR2 SNEGSKA (reference sequence). Unique molecular identifiers were in the cDNA, with template-switch universal primer binding. TCRdb independently ran MiXCR on the 5' RACE reads; one entry per CDR3 protein. Of nearly 900,000 distinct CDR3 sequences in the sample, about 12% are singletons; the top ten hold roughly 1.5%. Broader study findings: Invariant populations such as MAIT and iNKT cells could partly muddle zero-insertion analyses. Out-of-frame alpha sequences that twins shared showed excess low generation probability. Insertions ran lower in abundant cord blood beta clonotypes, though not in memory repertoires.

Notes on this clonotype: Its antigen is not known.

In addition, the sample was reused for a study of yellow fever vaccine responses in identical twins.

The genes are TRBV20-1 and TRBJ2-1, with TRBD2 as a possible D gene (6 bases). The receptor's source is a woman aged 18-29 years in good health. Source material: PBMCs. The CDR3 loop reads CSATPGTGTGGNEQFF. The CDR3 DNA reads as TGCAGTGCAACCCCCGGGACCGGGACTGGTGGCAATGAGCAGTTCTTC.